The table lists the clone carrying this T cell receptor (beta chain) with many counts. Its matching antigen is unknown. These data originate in a study of T cell repertoires in cytomegalovirus infection. Study as a whole: Public TCR beta signatures were indicative of both CMV infection and a matching HLA type. Whole-study results and caveats: Ex vivo, HLA-C-restricted CMV-specific TCR beta clonotypes prevailed over the rest of the response.

TCRdb passed the reads through MiXCR, listing each CDR3 protein once. Of hundreds of thousands of distinct CDR3 sequences listed, around 18% were seen once; the top ten hold 8.7%. Germline assignment: CDR1 SGHVS and CDR2 FQNEAQ. V lost 1 base and J lost 0, with 7 bases in between. The CDR3 extends over 15 amino acids. This TCR derives from a human donor in good health (CMV status not recorded). Some clones in this sample may be carry-over from other donors' samples. The chain employs TRBV7-8 and TRBJ2-1; D gene uncertain. The sample taken for sequencing was PBMCs. In nucleotides, the CDR3 is TGTGCCAGCAGCTTAGGCAGACACTCCTACAATGAGCAGTTCTTC. Its translation: CASSLGRHSYNEQFF.